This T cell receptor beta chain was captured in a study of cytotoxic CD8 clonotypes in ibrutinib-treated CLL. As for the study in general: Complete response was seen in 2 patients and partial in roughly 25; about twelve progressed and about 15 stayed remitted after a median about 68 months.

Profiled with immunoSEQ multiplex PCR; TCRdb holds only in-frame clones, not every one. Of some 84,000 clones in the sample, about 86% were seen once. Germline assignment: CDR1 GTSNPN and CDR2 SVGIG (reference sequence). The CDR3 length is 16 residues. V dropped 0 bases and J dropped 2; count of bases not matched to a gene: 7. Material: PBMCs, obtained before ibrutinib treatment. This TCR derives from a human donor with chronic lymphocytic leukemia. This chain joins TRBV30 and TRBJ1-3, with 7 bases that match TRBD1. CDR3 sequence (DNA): TGTGCCTGGAGTGTCGATCCCAGGGGGGCTGGAAACACCATATATTTT. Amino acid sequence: CAWSVDPRGAGNTIYF.